Each of the 15 T cell receptor beta chains below was sequenced from the same sample in a study of blood T cell repertoires in COVID-19 (dated by TCRdb to the early 2020s). Library prep was done by the immunoSEQ multiplex PCR assay. TCRdb obtained this table from immuneACCESS and retained in-frame rearrangements with V and J assigned. These tables miss some clones; where compared with another copy, unresolved V genes account for less than half of the shortfall, and the remainder is unexplained. For this sample there are roughly 100,000 clones; roughly 82% appear just once. The top ten clonotypes cover 4% to 6% of the sample. Material: peripheral blood. The receptors come from a man aged 55 to 69 with acute or convalescent COVID-19.

The genes are TRBV9 and TRBJ1-2; no definite D call. Between the trimmed V and J ends, which lost 1 base and 2 bases, there was a span of 9 bases. This CDR3 has 14 amino acids. From germline, CDR1 is SGDLS and CDR2 YYNGEE. The DNA for the CDR3 is TGTGCCAGCAGCGTAAACAGTCTCAACTATGGCTACACCTTC. Residues: CASSVNSLNYGYTF. Based on the CDR3 plus reference TRBV9 and TRBJ1-2, the full variable domain is DSGVTQTPKHLITATGQRVTLRCSPRSGDLSVYWYQQSLDQGLQFLIQYYNGEERAKGNILERFSAQQFPDLHSELNLSSLELGDSALYFCASSVNSLNYGYTFGSGTRLTVV.

V and J are TRBV19 and TRBJ1-2; D remains ambiguous. The CDR3 length is 13 residues. Trimming took 9 bases from V and 8 from J, leaving 19 bases between them. The germline gives CDR1 LNHDA, CDR2 SQIVND (reference sequence). CDR3 nucleotide sequence: TGTGCCAGGTTAAGCCCTCCGGGAAAGGGCTACACCTTC. Encoded protein: CARLSPPGKGYTF.

The chain has TRBV2 and TRBJ2-4, with TRBD2 matching over 11 bases. CDR1 and CDR2 from the germline V gene are SNHLY and FYNNEI. J gave up 5 bases and V 8 bases, and 11 bases lay outside the gene matches. This CDR3 has 16 residues. CDR3 protein: CASVTGLADGQNIQYF. In DNA, the CDR3 is TGTGCCAGCGTTACGGGACTAGCGGATGGGCAAAACATTCAGTACTTC.

This chain links TRBV5-5 with TRBJ1-3; unclear D gene. Germline CDR1 reads SGHKS; CDR2 reads YYEKEE (reference sequence). CDR3 length: 14 residues. The germline V and J ends were trimmed by 4 bases and 1 base, with 9 bases remaining between them. CDR3 DNA sequence: TGTGCCAGCAGCCGGGGTGGGTCTGGAAACACCATATATTTT. It codes for CASSRGGSGNTIYF.

This rearrangement joins TRBV7-4 to TRBJ2-5; D is perhaps TRBD1 (6 bases). The CDR3 runs to 19 residues. Germline-derived CDR1 and CDR2 are SGHVT and SQSDAQ. V lost 5 bases, J lost 4 bases, and 29 bases lay in between. The CDR3: CASSLLGTPGRRYLETQYF. The CDR3 nucleotides are TGTGCCAGCAGCCTTCTAGGGACACCCGGACGTCGTTACTTAGAGACCCAGTACTTC.

This chain uses TRBV7-6 with TRBJ2-3; 8 bases are shared with TRBD2. Germline CDR1 SGHVS, CDR2 FNYEAQ. CDR3 length equals 16 residues. V lost 1 base to trimming and J lost 6 bases; unmatched junction nucleotides: 9. CDR3 loop: CASSLVTSGGWDTQYF. The CDR3 coding sequence is TGTGCCAGCAGCTTAGTTACCAGCGGGGGATGGGATACGCAGTATTTT.

The genes are TRBV7-8 and TRBJ1-1; possible D gene TRBD1, 6 bases. This CDR3 has 15 amino acids. The V end was cut by 7 bases, the J end by 2 bases, with 17 bases between. Germline-derived CDR1 and CDR2 are SGHVS and FQNEAQ. The CDR3 DNA reads as TGTGCCAGCAATATAGGGGGGGCCGGAAACACTGAAGCTTTCTTT. It specifies CASNIGGAGNTEAFF.

The chain joins TRBV7-2 to TRBJ2-5, with 12 bases fitting TRBD2. CDR1 and CDR2 (germline): SGHTA, FQGNSA. The CDR3 sequence is 17 residues long. The ends lost 2 bases at V and 2 bases at J; junction bases unmatched: 6. The CDR3 DNA is TGTGCCAGCAGCTTACTTCGACTAGCGGGAGTTCAAGAGACCCAGTACTTC. This translates into CASSLLRLAGVQETQYF.

V gene TRBV7-3 combines with J gene TRBJ1-1, with unresolved D. This CDR3 spans 15 amino acids. Germline V CDR1 and CDR2: SGHTA, FQGTGA. Trimming removed 1 base from V and 2 bases from J, with 11 bases in between. The CDR3 DNA reads as TGTGCCAGCAGCTTAAGTGGCAGTCCTAACACTGAAGCTTTCTTT. Its translation is CASSLSGSPNTEAFF.

The chain links TRBV28 to TRBJ2-7, with D perhaps matching TRBD2 (5 bases). CDR1 and CDR2 (germline): MDHEN, SYDVKM. V was trimmed by 6 bases and J by 1 base, leaving 10 bases between them. The CDR3 is made up of 13 amino acids. This CDR3 is CASSTTSSYEQYF. The CDR3 coding sequence is TGTGCCAGCAGCACAACTAGTTCCTACGAGCAGTACTTC.

The rearrangement uses TRBV7-9 and TRBJ2-7, with D unresolved. Germline lookup yields CDR1 SEHNR and CDR2 FQNEAQ (reference sequence). Trimming left V 0 bases short and J 6 bases short, with 6 bases between. CDR3 size: 12 residues. The chain's CDR3 is CASSLAHTEQYF. In DNA, the CDR3 is TGTGCCAGCAGCTTAGCGCACACCGAGCAGTACTTC.

The gene calls are TRBV6-5 and TRBJ1-1; D is undetermined. The germline V gene encodes CDR1 MNHEY and CDR2 SVGAGI. V dropped 6 bases and J dropped 2 bases, with 10 bases sitting between them. The CDR3 sequence is 13 residues long. In DNA form, the CDR3 reads TGTGCCAGCAGCTCCACAGTAAACACTGAAGCTTTCTTT. Translated: CASSSTVNTEAFF.

V and J are TRBV11-2 and TRBJ1-5, with D possibly TRBD1 on 5 matching bases. Between the trimmed V and J ends, which lost 1 base and 0 bases, there was a span of 7 bases. The CDR3 loop spans 15 amino acids. Germline-derived CDR1 and CDR2 are SGHAT and FQNNGV. The DNA for the CDR3 is TGTGCCAGCAGCTTAGCCGGGGGTAGCAATCAGCCCCAGCATTTT. It translates to CASSLAGGSNQPQHF.

This clone was recorded only once. This chain uses TRBV5-1 with TRBJ1-5; D not resolved. V was shortened by 1 base and J by 7 bases, with 18 bases between the two germline ends. The CDR3 is made up of 16 amino acids. Germline values: CDR1 SGHRS, CDR2 YFSETQ. The CDR3, as DNA: TGCGCCAGCAGCTTGTACGGCATTGCGGCTGGGCAGCCCCAGCATTTT. This codes for CASSLYGIAAGQPQHF.

This clone appeared a single time. The chain joins TRBV7-2 to TRBJ2-1, with TRBD2 matching over 13 bases. Germline V gene lookup returns CDR1 SGHTA and CDR2 FQGNSA. The CDR3 is 16 amino acids. J gave up 7 bases and V 6 bases, and 9 bases lay outside the gene matches. The CDR3 nucleotides read TGTGCCAGCAGGACAACTAGCGGGGGGGCTGGTAATGAGCAGTTCTTC. Its translation: CASRTTSGGAGNEQFF.